This T cell receptor (beta chain) was documented in a study of T cells in Graves' hyperthyroidism and ophthalmopathy. In the study overall: Staff took peripheral blood when the initial diagnosis was made, before any treatment began.

Broader study findings: The model's output predicted ophthalmopathy at a median of about 6.5 months prior to onset. Most expanded thyroid clonotypes above 0.001 also appeared in blood.

Per germline, CDR1 LGHNA and CDR2 YSLEER. The CDR3 spans 13 residues. Trimming stripped 5 bases from V and 5 bases from J, with 12 bases between. The source material, RNA transcripts, was used to amplify TCR beta CDR3 regions. First-round RT-PCR with HTBI primers amplified the TCR CDR3 region. Using its own MiXCR run on the multiplex PCR reads, TCRdb lists one record per CDR3 protein. The sample holds hundreds of thousands of distinct CDR3 sequences; around a third are singletons and the top ten take around a third. About this clonotype: What it binds is unknown.

The receptor's source is a woman in her thirties or forties with Graves' hyperthyroidism. The chain carries TRBV4-3 and TRBJ1-1; TRBD1 might be the D (5 bases). Input material: blood. The CDR3 region has the DNA TGCGCCAGCAGCGCAGGGTTCCGTACTGAAGCTTTCTTT. It is translated as CASSAGFRTEAFF.